This is a list of T cell receptor beta chains from one sample in a study of a mutant IDH1 vaccine in newly diagnosed glioma. Assay: immunoSEQ multiplex PCR; the TCRdb copy retains only in-frame clones and omits some. Counted here are 20,000 to 25,000 clones, more than 75% occurring once; the ten biggest clones make up about 13%. Antigen specificity for these receptors is unknown. The input for sequencing was PBMCs, taken from a glioma patient whose treatment included an IDH1 peptide vaccine. The origin of the receptors is a man aged 25-45 years with glioma. Both conserved end residues are part of each CDR3. The D gene is left open where the match is weak. Clone size is given for some rows only: seen once, a few or many times, or a class if the clone is expanded.

abundance,j_gene,v_gene,d_gene,CDR3aa,CDR3nt
-,TRBJ1-1,TRBV5-1,TRBD1,CASSLPGTVATEAFF,TGCGCCAGCAGCTTACCCGGGACAGTGGCCACTGAAGCTTTCTTT
-,TRBJ1-2,TRBV5-6,-,CASSLPGDFYGYTF,TGTGCCAGCAGCTTACCAGGGGATTTTTATGGCTACACCTTC
few,TRBJ2-1,TRBV6-6,TRBD2,CASSLAGGRVNEQFF,TGTGCCAGCAGCTTAGCGGGAGGGAGGGTAAATGAGCAGTTCTTC
-,TRBJ1-2,TRBV11-2,-,CASRELAVRGVNYGYTF,TGTGCCAGCAGAGAGTTGGCAGTCCGGGGTGTTAACTATGGCTACACCTTC
-,TRBJ2-6,TRBV6-1,TRBD1,CASSLDRGRVLTF,TGTGCCAGCAGTTTGGACAGGGGGCGCGTCCTGACTTTC
once,TRBJ1-1,TRBV19,-,CASSLLGGAEAFF,TGTGCCAGTAGCCTCCTGGGGGGTGCTGAAGCTTTCTTT
-,TRBJ2-2,TRBV5-4,TRBD2,CASSLGAGAKTGELFF,TGTGCCAGCAGCTTGGGTGCGGGAGCGAAAACCGGGGAGCTGTTTTTT
-,TRBJ2-1,TRBV6-1,-,CASSELVSPAAPELYEQFF,TGTGCCAGCAGTGAACTTGTTTCCCCAGCAGCCCCTGAACTCTATGAGCAGTTCTTC
-,TRBJ2-3,TRBV10-1,-,CASSEVIYTQYF,TGCGCCAGCAGTGAGGTGATATATACGCAGTATTTT
-,TRBJ2-4,TRBV27,-,CASSFLAVGAKNIQYF,TGTGCCAGCAGCTTCTTGGCGGTGGGAGCCAAAAACATTCAGTACTTC
-,TRBJ2-2,TRBV5-1,TRBD2,CASSLKGLAALNTGELFF,TGCGCCAGCAGCTTGAAGGGACTAGCGGCCCTGAACACCGGGGAGCTGTTTTTT
-,TRBJ2-7,TRBV19,-,CASSPAGLSEQYF,TGTGCCAGTAGTCCCGCAGGGTTAAGCGAGCAGTACTTC
-,TRBJ1-1,TRBV9,TRBD1,CASSVTTGVTEAFF,TGTGCCAGCAGCGTAACGACAGGGGTAACTGAAGCTTTCTTT
-,TRBJ2-2,TRBV2,TRBD1,CASSVGLTGRAGELFF,TGTGCCAGCAGTGTTGGTCTGACAGGGCGTGCCGGGGAGCTGTTTTTT
-,TRBJ1-4,TRBV7-2,-,CASSLVSLDEKLFF,TGTGCCAGCAGCTTAGTCAGTCTCGATGAAAAACTGTTTTTT
-,TRBJ2-2,TRBV6-4,TRBD2,CASSVLAGGANTGELFF,TGTGCCAGCAGCGTACTAGCGGGAGGCGCGAACACCGGGGAGCTGTTTTTT
-,TRBJ2-5,TRBV11-2,-,CASSPRDASKETQYF,TGTGCCAGCAGCCCCCGGGACGCGTCCAAAGAGACCCAGTACTTC
-,TRBJ2-1,TRBV11-2,-,CASSPYNEQFF,TGTGCCAGCAGCCCTTACAATGAGCAGTTCTTC
-,TRBJ1-2,TRBV11-2,-,CASSFLGSYGYTF,TGTGCCAGCAGCTTCCTGGGAAGTTATGGCTACACCTTC
once,TRBJ1-1,TRBV4-1,-,CASSQDAVRRVEAFF,TGCGCCAGCAGCCAAGATGCCGTTAGGAGGGTGGAAGCTTTCTTT
-,TRBJ2-2,TRBV4-1,-,CASSQAGVANTGELFF,TGCGCCAGCAGCCAAGCGGGAGTGGCGAACACCGGGGAGCTGTTTTTT
few,TRBJ1-1,TRBV27,-,CASSLSVVNTEAFF,TGTGCCAGCAGTTTATCGGTGGTGAACACTGAAGCTTTCTTT
-,TRBJ2-1,TRBV19,TRBD2,CASSIGVAGGAYNEQFF,TGTGCCAGTAGTATAGGCGTAGCGGGAGGAGCCTACAATGAGCAGTTCTTC
-,TRBJ2-1,TRBV11-3,-,CASSPGQTVEQFF,TGTGCCAGCAGCCCGGGGCAGACAGTTGAGCAGTTCTTC